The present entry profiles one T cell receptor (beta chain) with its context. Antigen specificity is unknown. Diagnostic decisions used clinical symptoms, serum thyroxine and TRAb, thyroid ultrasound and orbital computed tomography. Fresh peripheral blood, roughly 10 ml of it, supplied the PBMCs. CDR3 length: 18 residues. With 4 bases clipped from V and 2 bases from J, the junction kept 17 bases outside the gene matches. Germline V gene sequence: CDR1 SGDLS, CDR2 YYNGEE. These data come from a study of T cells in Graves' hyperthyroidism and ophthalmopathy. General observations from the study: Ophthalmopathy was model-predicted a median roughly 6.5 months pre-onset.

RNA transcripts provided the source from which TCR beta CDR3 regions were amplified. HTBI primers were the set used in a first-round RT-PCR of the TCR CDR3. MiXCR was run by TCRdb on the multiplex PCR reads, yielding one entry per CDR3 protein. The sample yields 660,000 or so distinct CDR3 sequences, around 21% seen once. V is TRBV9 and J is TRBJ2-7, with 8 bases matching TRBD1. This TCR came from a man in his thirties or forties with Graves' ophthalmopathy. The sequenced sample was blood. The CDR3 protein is CASSLNPGPGQAPYEQYF. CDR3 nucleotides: TGTGCCAGCAGCCTGAACCCCGGTCCGGGACAGGCGCCCTACGAGCAGTACTTC.